The 8 T cell receptor beta chains listed next were all sequenced from one sample in a study of T cells after yellow fever vaccination. TCRdb itself ran the 5' RACE reads through MiXCR, one entry per CDR3 protein. The data hold 450,000 to 650,000 distinct CDR3 sequences, with 13% observed a single time. Sample: PBMCs, taken on the day of the yellow fever booster vaccination. These receptors were collected from a man aged 25-40 years who received the YFV17D yellow fever vaccine.

This clonotype was observed a handful of times. The chain combines TRBV7-3 with TRBJ2-3, with D possibly called TRBD1 or TRBD2 (5 bases each). The CDR3 is 17 residues long. From germline, CDR1 is SGHTA and CDR2 FQGTGA. Between the trimmed V and J ends, which lost 1 base and 2 bases, there was a span of 16 bases. CDR3 DNA sequence: TGTGCCAGCAGCTTAAATGGGGACGCACGATTCACAGATACGCAGTATTTT. Protein product: CASSLNGDARFTDTQYF.

The chain uses TRBV12-3 or TRBV12-4 and TRBJ2-7; D unclear. V was clipped by 7 bases and J by 6 bases, with 16 bases between them. This CDR3 spans 13 amino acids. CDR3 loop: CASIASTVGEQYF. The CDR3 bases are TGTGCCAGCATTGCGAGCACAGTTGGCGAGCAGTACTTC.

The rearrangement uses TRBV15 and TRBJ2-5; D gene ambiguous. V lost 0 bases and J 4 bases, leaving 12 bases between the germline ends. This CDR3 is 15 amino acids long. CDR1 is LNHNV, CDR2 YYDKDF, per germline (reference sequence). CDR3 sequence: CATSRDLGIGETQYF. CDR3 coding DNA: TGTGCCACCAGCAGAGATTTGGGGATTGGAGAGACCCAGTACTTC.

V usage is TRBV6-2 or TRBV6-3 and J usage is TRBJ1-2, with 11 bases identical to TRBD1. The CDR3 is made up of 14 amino acids. Germline V gives CDR1 MNHEY, CDR2 SVGEGT. Germline trimming cut 6 bases from V and 14 bases from J; bases unmatched to any gene: 14. The DNA for the CDR3 is TGTGCCAGCAGACCCGGGACAGGGGGATCCGGCGGGACCTTC. It yields the protein CASRPGTGGSGGTF.

Only a few counts were recorded for this clonotype. The rearrangement links TRBV3-1 to TRBJ2-5; possible D gene TRBD1, 5 bases. The CDR3 loop spans 8 amino acids. Looked up from germline, CDR1 is LGHDT and CDR2 is YNNKEL (reference sequence). The CDR3 sequence is CVQGTQYF. CDR3 nucleotide sequence: TGTGTTCAGGGGACCCAGTACTTC.

This chain uses TRBV5-1 with TRBJ2-7; 8 nucleotides agree with TRBD1. Trimming at V came to 10 bases and at J to 4 bases, leaving 7 bases not matched to a gene. The CDR3 extends over 12 amino acids. Germline lookup yields CDR1 SGHRS and CDR2 YFSETQ. The CDR3 DNA sequence: TGCGCCGGGGGGAACAGGGGGTACGAGCAGTACTTC. Amino acids: CAGGNRGYEQYF.

The chain's CDR3 is CASSWGLGESSYNEQFF. In DNA form, the CDR3 reads TGTGCCAGCAGTTGGGGTCTCGGGGAAAGCTCCTACAATGAGCAGTTCTTC. The chain uses TRBV27 and TRBJ2-1; D perhaps matches TRBD2 (5 bases). Germline V gives CDR1 MNHEY, CDR2 SMNVEV (reference sequence). The CDR3 is 17 amino acids. The V end was cut by 4 bases, the J end by 0 bases, with 16 bases between.

This clonotype was detected only a few times. J is TRBJ2-1 and V is TRBV5-6; TRBD1 matches at 7 bases. The CDR3 consists of 17 residues. CDR1 is SGHDT, CDR2 YYEEEE, per germline. Unmatched junction bases numbered 11, after V lost 5 bases and J lost 0 bases. CDR3 region: CASSPAPGGSSYNEQFF. Written as DNA, the CDR3 is TGTGCCAGCAGTCCCGCCCCAGGGGGAAGCTCCTACAATGAGCAGTTCTTC.